The sequence of this T cell receptor beta chain was determined in a study of CD8+ T cells in alopecia areata. Study-level points and caveats: Mouse data revealed clearer TCR sharing than patient data did, a gap possibly tied to HLA.

From germline, CDR1 is SQVTM and CDR2 ANQGSEA. The junction had 9 bases not matched to a gene; V was cut back by 7 bases and J by 2 bases. CDR3 length: 17 residues. Once RNA had been extracted, it was reverse transcribed into cDNA to act as the sequencing template. The protocol was immunoSEQ multiplex PCR, while the TCRdb copy is restricted to in-frame clones and leaves out a portion. There are over 95,000 clones in the sample; roughly two fifths occur only once, and 1% to 1.5% lies in the top ten. This clone has more than one count but fewer than ten. What it binds is not known. The chain combines TRBV29-1 with TRBJ2-3; TRBD2 matches 16 bases. This TCR came from a human donor with alopecia areata. Sequencing was performed on CD4+ T cells sorted from blood. The CDR3 DNA sequence: TGCAGCGCAAAAAAGGGACTAGCGGGAGGGCACACAGATACGCAGTATTTT. Protein product: CSAKKGLAGGHTDTQYF.